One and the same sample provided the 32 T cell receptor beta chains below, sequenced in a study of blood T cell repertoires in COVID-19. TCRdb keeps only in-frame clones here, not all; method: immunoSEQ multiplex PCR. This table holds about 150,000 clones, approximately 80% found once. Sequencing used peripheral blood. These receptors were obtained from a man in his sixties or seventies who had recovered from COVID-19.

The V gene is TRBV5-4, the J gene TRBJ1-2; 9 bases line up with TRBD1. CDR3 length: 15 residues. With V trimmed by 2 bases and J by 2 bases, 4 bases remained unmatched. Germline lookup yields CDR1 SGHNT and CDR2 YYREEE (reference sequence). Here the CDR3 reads CASSLQGQGNYGYTF. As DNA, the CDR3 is TGTGCCAGCAGCTTACAGGGACAGGGCAACTATGGCTACACCTTC.

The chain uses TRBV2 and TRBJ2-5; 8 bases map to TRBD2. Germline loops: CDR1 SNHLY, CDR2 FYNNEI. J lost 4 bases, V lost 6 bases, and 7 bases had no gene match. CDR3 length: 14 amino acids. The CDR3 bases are TGTGCCAGCAGGGAGCGGGAGTCGCGAGAGACCCAGTACTTC. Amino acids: CASRERESRETQYF.

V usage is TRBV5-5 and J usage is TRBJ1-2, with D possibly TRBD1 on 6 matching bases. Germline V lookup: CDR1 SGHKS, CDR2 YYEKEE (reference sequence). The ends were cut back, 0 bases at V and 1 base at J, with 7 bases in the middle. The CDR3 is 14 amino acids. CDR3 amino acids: CASSLGRGNYGYTF. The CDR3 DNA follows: TGTGCCAGCAGCTTGGGCAGGGGTAACTATGGCTACACCTTC.

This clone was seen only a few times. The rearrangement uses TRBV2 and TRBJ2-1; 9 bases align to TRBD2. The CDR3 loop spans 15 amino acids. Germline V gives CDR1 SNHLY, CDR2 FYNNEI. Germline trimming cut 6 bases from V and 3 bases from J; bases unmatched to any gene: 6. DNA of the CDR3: TGTGCCAGCAGGGAGCTAGCGGGGAACTACAATGAGCAGTTCTTC. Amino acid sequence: CASRELAGNYNEQFF. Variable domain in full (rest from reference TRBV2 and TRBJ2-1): EPEVTQTPSHQVTQMGQEVILRCVPISNHLYFYWYRQILGQKVEFLVSFYNNEISEKSEIFDDQFSVERPDGSNFTLKIRSTKLEDSAMYFCASRELAGNYNEQFFGPGTRLTVL.

The CDR3 sequence: CASSPLVSRDSHEQFF. Here the CDR3 DNA reads TGTGCCAGCAGCCCCCTGGTTTCGCGGGATTCCCATGAGCAGTTCTTC. This chain uses TRBV9 with TRBJ2-1, with a tentative D call TRBD2 (6 bases). The CDR3 has 16 residues. CDR1 SGDLS and CDR2 YYNGEE come from the germline V gene. The ends were cut back, 4 bases at V and 8 bases at J, with 22 bases in the middle.

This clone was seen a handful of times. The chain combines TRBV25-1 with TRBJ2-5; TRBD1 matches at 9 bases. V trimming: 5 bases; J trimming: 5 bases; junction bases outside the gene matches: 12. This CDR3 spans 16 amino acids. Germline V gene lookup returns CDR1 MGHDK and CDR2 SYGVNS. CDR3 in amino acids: CASSTPGQGKAETQYF. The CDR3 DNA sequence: TGTGCCAGCAGTACACCGGGACAGGGTAAAGCGGAGACCCAGTACTTC.

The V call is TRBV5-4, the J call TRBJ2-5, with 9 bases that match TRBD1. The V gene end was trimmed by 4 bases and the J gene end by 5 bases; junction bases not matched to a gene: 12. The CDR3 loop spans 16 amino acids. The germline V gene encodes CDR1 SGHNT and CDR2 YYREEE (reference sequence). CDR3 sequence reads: CASSPTRQGELETQYF. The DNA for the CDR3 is TGTGCCAGCAGCCCAACCCGACAGGGGGAGTTGGAGACCCAGTACTTC.

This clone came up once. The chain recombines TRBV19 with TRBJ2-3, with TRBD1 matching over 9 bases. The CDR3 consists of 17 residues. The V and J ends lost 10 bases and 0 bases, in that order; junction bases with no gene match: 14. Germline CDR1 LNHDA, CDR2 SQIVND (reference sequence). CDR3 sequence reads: CAKTALYRGQSTDTQYF. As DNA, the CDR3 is TGTGCCAAAACTGCCTTGTACAGGGGGCAGAGCACAGATACGCAGTATTTT.

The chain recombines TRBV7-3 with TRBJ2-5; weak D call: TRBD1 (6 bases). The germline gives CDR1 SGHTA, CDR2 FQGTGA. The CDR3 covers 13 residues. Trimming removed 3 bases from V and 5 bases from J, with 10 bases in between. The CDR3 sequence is CASSLVRGETQYF. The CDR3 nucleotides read TGTGCCAGCAGCTTGGTGAGGGGGGAGACCCAGTACTTC.

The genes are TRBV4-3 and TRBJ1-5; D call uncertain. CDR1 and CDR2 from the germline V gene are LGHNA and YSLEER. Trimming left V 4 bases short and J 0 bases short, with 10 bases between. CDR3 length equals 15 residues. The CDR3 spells CASSPTANSNQPQHF. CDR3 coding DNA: TGCGCCAGCAGCCCTACTGCGAATAGCAATCAGCCCCAGCATTTT.

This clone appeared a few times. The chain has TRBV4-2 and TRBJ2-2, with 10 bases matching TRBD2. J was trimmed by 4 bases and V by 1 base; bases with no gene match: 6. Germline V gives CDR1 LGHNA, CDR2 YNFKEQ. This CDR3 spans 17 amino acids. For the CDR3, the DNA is TGTGCCAGCAGCCAAGGAGCGGGAGGGCCTAGCACCGGGGAGCTGTTTTTT. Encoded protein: CASSQGAGGPSTGELFF.

CDR3 protein: CASSSDRGREQTQYF. DNA of the CDR3: TGTGCCAGCAGTTCCGATCGAGGGCGGGAGCAGACCCAGTACTTC. The rearrangement links TRBV27 to TRBJ2-5, with 7 bases aligning to TRBD2. CDR3 size: 15 residues. J was trimmed by 6 bases and V by 4 bases; bases with no gene match: 11. CDR1 and CDR2 from the germline V gene are MNHEY and SMNVEV (reference sequence).

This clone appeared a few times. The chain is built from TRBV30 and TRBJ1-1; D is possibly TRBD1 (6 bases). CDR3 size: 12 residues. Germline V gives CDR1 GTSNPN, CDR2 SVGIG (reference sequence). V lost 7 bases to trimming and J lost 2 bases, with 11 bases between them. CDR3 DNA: TGTGCCTCTTCACAGGGCAACACTGAAGCTTTCTTT. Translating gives CASSQGNTEAFF.

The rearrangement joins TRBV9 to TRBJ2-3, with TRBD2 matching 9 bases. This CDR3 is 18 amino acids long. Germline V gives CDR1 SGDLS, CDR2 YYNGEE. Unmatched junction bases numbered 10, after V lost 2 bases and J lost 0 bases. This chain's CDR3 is CASSVRTSAHASTDTQYF. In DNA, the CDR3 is TGTGCCAGCAGCGTCCGGACTAGCGCCCACGCTAGCACAGATACGCAGTATTTT.

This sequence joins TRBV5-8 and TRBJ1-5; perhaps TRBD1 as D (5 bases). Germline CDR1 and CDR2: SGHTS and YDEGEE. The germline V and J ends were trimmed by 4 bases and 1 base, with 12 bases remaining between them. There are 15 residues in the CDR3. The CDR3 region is CASSPIQGSNQPQHF. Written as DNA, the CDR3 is TGTGCCAGCAGCCCGATTCAGGGAAGCAATCAGCCCCAGCATTTT.

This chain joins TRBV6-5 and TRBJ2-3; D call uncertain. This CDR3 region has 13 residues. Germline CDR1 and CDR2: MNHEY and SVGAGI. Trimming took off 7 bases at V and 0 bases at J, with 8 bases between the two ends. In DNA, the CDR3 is TGTGCCAGCACCCTTCCTAGCACAGATACGCAGTATTTT. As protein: CASTLPSTDTQYF.

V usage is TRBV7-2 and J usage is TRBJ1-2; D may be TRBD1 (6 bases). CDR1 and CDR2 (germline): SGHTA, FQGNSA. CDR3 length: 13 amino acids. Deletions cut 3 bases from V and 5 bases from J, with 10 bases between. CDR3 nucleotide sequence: TGTGCCAGCAGCTTTACAGGGACGTATGGCTACACCTTC. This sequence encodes CASSFTGTYGYTF.

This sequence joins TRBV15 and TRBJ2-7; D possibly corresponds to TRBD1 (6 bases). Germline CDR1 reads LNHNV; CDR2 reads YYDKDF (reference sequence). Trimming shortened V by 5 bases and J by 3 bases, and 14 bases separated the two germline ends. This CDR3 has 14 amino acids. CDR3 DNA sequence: TGTGCCACCAGCCCACGGACAGCAAACTACGAGCAGTACTTC. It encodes CATSPRTANYEQYF. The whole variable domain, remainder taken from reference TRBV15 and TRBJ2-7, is DAMVIQNPRYQVTQFGKPVTLSCSQTLNHNVMYWYQQKSSQAPKLLFHYYDKDFNNEADTPDNFQSRRPNTSFCFLDIRSPGLGDTAMYLCATSPRTANYEQYFGPGTRLTVT.

The CDR3 here is CASSEAISNQPQHF. For the CDR3, the DNA is TGTGCCAGCAGCGAGGCCATTAGCAATCAGCCCCAGCATTTT. V usage is TRBV7-8 and J usage is TRBJ1-5; D remains unclear. Germline V gene sequence: CDR1 SGHVS, CDR2 FQNEAQ. The V gene lost 5 bases and the J gene lost 0 bases, with 8 bases spanning the gap. The CDR3 spans 14 residues.

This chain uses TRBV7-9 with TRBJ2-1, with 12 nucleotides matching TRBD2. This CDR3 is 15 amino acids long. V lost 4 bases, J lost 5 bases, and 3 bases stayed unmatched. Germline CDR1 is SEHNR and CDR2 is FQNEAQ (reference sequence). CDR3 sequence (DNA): TGTGCCAGCAGCTCCGGACTAGCGGGGCACAATGAGCAGTTCTTC. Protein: CASSSGLAGHNEQFF. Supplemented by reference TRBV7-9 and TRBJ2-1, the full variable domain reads DTGVSQNPRHKITKRGQNVTFRCDPISEHNRLYWYRQTLGQGPEFLTYFQNEAQLEKSRLLSDRFSAERPKGSFSTLEIQRTEQGDSAMYLCASSSGLAGHNEQFFGPGTRLTVL.

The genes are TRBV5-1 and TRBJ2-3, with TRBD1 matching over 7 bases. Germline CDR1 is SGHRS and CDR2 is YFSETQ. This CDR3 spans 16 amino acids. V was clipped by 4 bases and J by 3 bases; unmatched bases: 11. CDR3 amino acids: CASSRMTGTGTDTQYF. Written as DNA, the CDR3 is TGCGCCAGCAGCAGAATGACAGGGACCGGGACAGATACGCAGTATTTT.

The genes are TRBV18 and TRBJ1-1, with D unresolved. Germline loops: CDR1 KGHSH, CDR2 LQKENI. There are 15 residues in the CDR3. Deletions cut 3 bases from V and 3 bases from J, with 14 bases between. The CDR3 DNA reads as TGTGCCAGCTCACCCTTGCACAGAGAAGACACTGAAGCTTTCTTT. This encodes CASSPLHREDTEAFF.

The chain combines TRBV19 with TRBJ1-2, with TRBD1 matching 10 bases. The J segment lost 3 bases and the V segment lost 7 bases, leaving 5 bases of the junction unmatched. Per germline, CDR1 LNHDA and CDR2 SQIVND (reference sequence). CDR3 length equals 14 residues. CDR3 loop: CASKRDRGDYGYTF. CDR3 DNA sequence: TGTGCCAGTAAACGGGACAGGGGTGACTATGGCTACACCTTC. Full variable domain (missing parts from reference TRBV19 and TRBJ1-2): DGGITQSPKYLFRKEGQNVTLSCEQNLNHDAMYWYRQDPGQGLRLIYYSQIVNDFQKGDIAEGYSVSREKKESFPLTVTSAQKNPTAFYLCASKRDRGDYGYTFGSGTRLTVV.

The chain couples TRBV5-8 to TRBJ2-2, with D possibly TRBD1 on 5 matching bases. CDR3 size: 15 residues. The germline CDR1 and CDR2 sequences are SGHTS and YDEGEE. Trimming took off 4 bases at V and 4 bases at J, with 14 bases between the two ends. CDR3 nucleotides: TGTGCCAGCAGCCCAGGACACCTGGGCACCGGGGAGCTGTTTTTT. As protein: CASSPGHLGTGELFF.

The DNA of the CDR3 is TGTGCCAGCAGTTACCAAGGGGGGAGGGACAATGAGCAGTTCTTC. As protein: CASSYQGGRDNEQFF. The rearrangement uses TRBV6-6 and TRBJ2-1; a weak D match, TRBD2 (7 bases). Looked up from germline, CDR1 is MNHNY and CDR2 is SVGAGI (reference sequence). The germline V and J ends were trimmed by 2 bases and 5 bases, with 13 bases remaining between them. The CDR3 contains 15 residues.

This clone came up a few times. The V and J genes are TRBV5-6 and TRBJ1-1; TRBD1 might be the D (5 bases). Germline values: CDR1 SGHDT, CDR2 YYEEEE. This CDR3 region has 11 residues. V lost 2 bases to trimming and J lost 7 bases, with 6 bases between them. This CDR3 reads CASSFQGEAFF. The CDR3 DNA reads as TGTGCCAGCAGCTTCCAGGGTGAAGCTTTCTTT.

CDR3 nucleotide sequence: TGTGCCATCAGTGAGTCATCCGAGCAGCCCCAGCATTTT. It codes for CAISESSEQPQHF. V gene TRBV10-3 combines with J gene TRBJ1-5; D is undetermined. V lost 0 bases and J lost 7, with 7 bases in between. From germline, CDR1 is ENHRY and CDR2 SYGVKD. The CDR3 has 13 residues.

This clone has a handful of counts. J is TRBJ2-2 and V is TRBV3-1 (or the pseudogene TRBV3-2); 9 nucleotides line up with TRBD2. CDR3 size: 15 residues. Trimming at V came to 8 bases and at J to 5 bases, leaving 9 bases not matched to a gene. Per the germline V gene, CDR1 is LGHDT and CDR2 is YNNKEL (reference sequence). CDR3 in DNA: TGTGCCAGCGAGGTAGGCCTAGCGGGAACCGGGGAGCTGTTTTTT. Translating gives CASEVGLAGTGELFF.

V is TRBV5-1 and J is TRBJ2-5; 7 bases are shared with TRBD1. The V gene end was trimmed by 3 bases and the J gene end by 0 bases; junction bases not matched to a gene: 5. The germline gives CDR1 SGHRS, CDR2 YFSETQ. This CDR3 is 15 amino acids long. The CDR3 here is CASSSTTGDQETQYF. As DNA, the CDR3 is TGCGCCAGCAGCTCAACCACAGGGGACCAAGAGACCCAGTACTTC.

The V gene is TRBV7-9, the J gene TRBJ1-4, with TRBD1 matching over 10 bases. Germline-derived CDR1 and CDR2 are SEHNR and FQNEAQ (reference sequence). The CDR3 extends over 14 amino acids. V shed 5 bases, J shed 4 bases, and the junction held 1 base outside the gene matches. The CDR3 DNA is TGTGCCAGCAGCCGGGACAGGGGTAATGAAAAACTGTTTTTT. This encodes CASSRDRGNEKLFF.

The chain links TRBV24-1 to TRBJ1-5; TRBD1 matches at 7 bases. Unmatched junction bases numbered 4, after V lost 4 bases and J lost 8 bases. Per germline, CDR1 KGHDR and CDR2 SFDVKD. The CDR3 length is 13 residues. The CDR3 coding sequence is TGTGCCACCAGTGACAAGACAGGGAAGCCCCAGCATTTT. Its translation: CATSDKTGKPQHF.

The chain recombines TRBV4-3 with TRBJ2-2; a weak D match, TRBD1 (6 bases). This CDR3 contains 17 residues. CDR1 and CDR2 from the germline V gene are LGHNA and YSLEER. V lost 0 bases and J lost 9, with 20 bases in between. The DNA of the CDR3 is TGCGCCAGCAGCCAAGAAAGGGGGATACGAACTACGCGGGAGCTGTTTTTT. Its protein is CASSQERGIRTTRELFF.